This T cell receptor (beta chain) was identified in a study of T cells in localized non-small cell lung cancer. By share, this clone ranks as medium-sized. The trim removed 4 bases at V and 4 bases at J, leaving 5 bases unmatched. Germline V CDR1 and CDR2: SQVTM, ANQGSEA. The CDR3 loop spans 14 amino acids. Repertoires were generated with immunoSEQ multiplex PCR, while TCRdb's copy carries only in-frame clones and drops some. The sample holds under 3,500 clones, approximately 25% seen once. The sequence was collected from a man aged 35-75 years with stage III squamous cell lung carcinoma. This sequence joins TRBV29-1 and TRBJ2-2, with 8 positions matching TRBD2. The material was normal lung tissue next to the tumor, obtained before any cancer treatment. As DNA, the CDR3 is TGCAGCGTTGGAAGCGGGGGTACCACCGGGGAGCTGTTTTTT. Protein product: CSVGSGGTTGELFF.